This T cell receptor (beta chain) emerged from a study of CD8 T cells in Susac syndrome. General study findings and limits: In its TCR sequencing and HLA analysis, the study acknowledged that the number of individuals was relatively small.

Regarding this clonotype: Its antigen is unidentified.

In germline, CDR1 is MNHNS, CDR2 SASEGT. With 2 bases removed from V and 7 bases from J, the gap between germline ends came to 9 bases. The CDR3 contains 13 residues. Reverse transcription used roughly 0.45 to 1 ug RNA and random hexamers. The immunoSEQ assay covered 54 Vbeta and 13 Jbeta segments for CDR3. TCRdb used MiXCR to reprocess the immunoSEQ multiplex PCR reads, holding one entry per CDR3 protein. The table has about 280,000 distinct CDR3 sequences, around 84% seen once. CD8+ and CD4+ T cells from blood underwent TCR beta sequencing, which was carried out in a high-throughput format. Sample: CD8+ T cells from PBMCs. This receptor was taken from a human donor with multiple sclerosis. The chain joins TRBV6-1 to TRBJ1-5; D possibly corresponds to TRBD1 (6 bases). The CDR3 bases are TGTGCCAGCAGTGAATGGAGGGGGCAGCCCCAGCATTTT. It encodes CASSEWRGQPQHF.